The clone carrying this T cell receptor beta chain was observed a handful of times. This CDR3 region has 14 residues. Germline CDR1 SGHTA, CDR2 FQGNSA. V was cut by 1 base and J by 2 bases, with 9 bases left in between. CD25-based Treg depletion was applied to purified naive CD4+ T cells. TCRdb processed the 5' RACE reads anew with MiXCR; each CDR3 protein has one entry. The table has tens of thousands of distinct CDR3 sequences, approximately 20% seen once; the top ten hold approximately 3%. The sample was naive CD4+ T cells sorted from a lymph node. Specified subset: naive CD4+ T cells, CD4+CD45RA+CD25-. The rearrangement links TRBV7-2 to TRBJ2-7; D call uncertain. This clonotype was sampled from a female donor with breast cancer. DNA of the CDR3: TGTGCCAGCAGCTTAGTGTGGGGAACCTACGAGCAGTACTTC. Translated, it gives CASSLVWGTYEQYF.